The 9 T cell receptor beta chains in this list originate from one sample, sequenced in a study of OX40 agonist ivuxolimab in advanced cancers. The assay was immunoSEQ multiplex PCR, and TCRdb's table has in-frame clones only and misses some. The table includes some 90,000 clones, more than 85% detected once. The sample here was CD4+ or CD8+ T cells sorted from blood, taken in a trial of the OX40 agonist ivuxolimab. The receptor source for this set is an adult with an advanced solid tumor such as melanoma, head and neck, liver or kidney cancer.

V usage is TRBV11-3 and J usage is TRBJ2-1; D not resolved. The length of the CDR3 is 13 residues. Deletions cut 4 bases from V and 6 bases from J, with 10 bases between. Germline CDR1 reads SGHNT; CDR2 reads YENEEA. The CDR3 DNA reads as TGTGCCAGCAGCTCGTATAATGTCAATGAGCAGTTCTTC. Protein sequence: CASSSYNVNEQFF.

This sequence joins TRBV2 and TRBJ2-2; perhaps D is TRBD1 or TRBD2 (5 bases each). Germline assignment: CDR1 SNHLY and CDR2 FYNNEI. The V end lost 4 bases, the J end lost 2 bases, and 11 bases lay between the germline ends. The CDR3 is 15 amino acids. Here the CDR3 reads CASSGQLANTGELFF. The CDR3 DNA reads TGTGCCAGCAGTGGACAGCTAGCAAACACCGGGGAGCTGTTTTTT.

The chain has TRBV27 and TRBJ2-1, with D perhaps TRBD1 (5 bases). V was pared by 5 bases and J by 5 bases, with 16 bases between. CDR1 MNHEY and CDR2 SMNVEV come from the germline V gene (reference sequence). The CDR3 loop spans 15 amino acids. CDR3 in amino acids: CASSERTRADNEQFF. In DNA, the CDR3 is TGTGCCAGCAGTGAAAGGACCAGGGCCGACAATGAGCAGTTCTTC.

The rearrangement links TRBV13 to TRBJ2-5, with TRBD1 matching 7 bases. The trim removed 2 bases at V and 0 bases at J, leaving 3 bases unmatched. Germline V gene sequence: CDR1 PRHDT, CDR2 FYEKMQ (reference sequence). The CDR3 spans 15 residues. In DNA, the CDR3 is TGTGCCAGCAGCTTACGGGACAGCCACCAAGAGACCCAGTACTTC. Its protein is CASSLRDSHQETQYF.

The rearrangement links TRBV29-1 to TRBJ1-2; D perhaps matches TRBD1 (5 bases). Trimming took off 6 bases at V and 0 bases at J, with 17 bases between the two ends. There are 15 residues in the CDR3. CDR1 and CDR2 from the germline V gene are SQVTM and ANQGSEA. CDR3 region: CSVASQGPANYGYTF. CDR3 coding DNA: TGCAGCGTCGCATCCCAGGGCCCTGCTAACTATGGCTACACCTTC.

CDR3 coding DNA: TGTGCCAGCAGCGTCGGCGGGAGTAATAACAATGAGCAGTTCTTC. It is translated as CASSVGGSNNNEQFF. V usage is TRBV9 and J usage is TRBJ2-1; TRBD2 matches 7 bases. V trimming: 2 bases; J trimming: 5 bases; junction bases outside the gene matches: 7. This CDR3 is 15 amino acids long. The germline CDR1 and CDR2 sequences are SGDLS and YYNGEE.

This clone was recorded only once. A read error may produce the germline difference seen at one junction end. CDR3 sequence reads: CASTQWEGQYTIYF. The CDR3 DNA sequence: TGCGCCAGCACCCAATGGGAGGGACAGTACACCATATATTTT. The chain recombines TRBV4-1 with TRBJ1-3; 7 bases align to TRBD1. Germline values: CDR1 MGHRA, CDR2 YSYEKL. The CDR3 length is 14 residues.

As DNA, the CDR3 is TGCGCCAGCAGCCAAACAGGCGTCACCGGGGAGCTGTTTTTT. Translating gives CASSQTGVTGELFF. The chain employs TRBV4-1 and TRBJ2-2, with D tentatively TRBD1 (5 bases). The length of the CDR3 is 14 residues. Looked up from germline, CDR1 is MGHRA and CDR2 is YSYEKL. V was pared by 2 bases and J by 4 bases, with 8 bases between.

The chain recombines TRBV7-9 with TRBJ2-1; D gene ambiguous. This CDR3 is built from 11 residues. The V end lost 5 bases, the J end lost 8 bases, and 7 bases lay between the germline ends. Germline V gene lookup returns CDR1 SEHNR and CDR2 FQNEAQ (reference sequence). The CDR3: CASSLLDEQFF. The CDR3 DNA is TGTGCCAGCAGCCTACTGGATGAGCAGTTCTTC.